Listed here are 10 T cell receptor beta chains from one sample, sequenced in a study of cytomegalovirus exposure and HLA in healthy donors. Primers included in the PCR were 60 Vbeta and 13 Jbeta primers. Here immunoSEQ multiplex PCR was the method, and the copy in TCRdb shows in-frame clones only, minus some. The table includes around 300,000 clones, roughly two thirds detected once. The sample was PBMCs. All receptors derive from a female donor in good health and CMV-seronegative.

This clone was picked up a small number of times. The genes are TRBV7-6 and TRBJ2-1; 8 bases fit TRBD2. CDR3 length equals 16 residues. Germline assignment: CDR1 SGHVS and CDR2 FNYEAQ. Unmatched junction bases numbered 2, after V lost 1 base and J lost 0 bases. The CDR3 sequence: CASSLDGLASYNEQFF. CDR3 nucleotides: TGTGCCAGCAGCTTAGATGGACTAGCCTCCTACAATGAGCAGTTCTTC.

The chain recombines TRBV25-1 with TRBJ2-5, with TRBD2 matching over 7 bases. This CDR3 spans 13 amino acids. J lost 4 bases, V lost 1 base, and 0 bases had no gene match. Germline lookup yields CDR1 MGHDK and CDR2 SYGVNS. The DNA of the CDR3 is TGTGCCAGCAGTGAATGGGAGGGAGAGACCCAGTACTTC. Its translation: CASSEWEGETQYF.

The chain links TRBV19 to TRBJ2-5, with a tentative D call TRBD1 (5 bases). V lost 4 bases and J lost 2, with 14 bases in between. Germline assignment: CDR1 LNHDA and CDR2 SQIVND (reference sequence). The CDR3 contains 15 residues. The CDR3 region is CASSTNWGRQETQYF. The CDR3 DNA reads as TGTGCCAGTAGTACCAATTGGGGCAGGCAAGAGACCCAGTACTTC. Filled out from reference TRBV19 and TRBJ2-5, the complete variable domain reads DGGITQSPKYLFRKEGQNVTLSCEQNLNHDAMYWYRQDPGQGLRLIYYSQIVNDFQKGDIAEGYSVSREKKESFPLTVTSAQKNPTAFYLCASSTNWGRQETQYFGPGTRLLVL.

V usage is TRBV27 and J usage is TRBJ1-2, with a tentative D call TRBD1 (6 bases). The CDR3 extends over 13 amino acids. Germline CDR1 reads MNHEY; CDR2 reads SMNVEV (reference sequence). Trimming took off 5 bases at V and 8 bases at J, with 15 bases between the two ends. The CDR3 sequence: CASSTDRSRGYTF. CDR3 DNA: TGTGCCAGCAGTACCGACAGGTCTAGAGGCTACACCTTC.

CDR3: CASSGARGNEQYF. The CDR3 DNA reads TGCGCCAGCAGTGGCGCCAGGGGAAACGAGCAGTACTTC. The rearrangement joins TRBV10-1 to TRBJ2-7, with D perhaps matching TRBD1 (6 bases). This CDR3 has 13 residues. Germline CDR1 reads WNHNN; CDR2 reads SYGVQD (reference sequence). Trimming shortened V by 4 bases and J by 5 bases, and 12 bases separated the two germline ends.

The gene calls are TRBV19 and TRBJ2-2; 10 bases agree with TRBD2. The CDR3 is made up of 15 amino acids. After removal of 10 bases from V and 6 bases from J, the junction contained 11 bases not matched to a gene. Germline V gives CDR1 LNHDA, CDR2 SQIVND (reference sequence). The CDR3: CATKREGLMAGELFF. The CDR3 DNA is TGTGCCACTAAGCGGGAGGGCCTCATGGCCGGGGAGCTGTTTTTT.

The chain has TRBV5-1 and TRBJ2-1; 8 bases are a match to TRBD2. CDR1 is SGHRS, CDR2 YFSETQ, per germline. V was pared by 4 bases and J by 4 bases, with 7 bases of the junction left unmatched. The CDR3 covers 15 residues. The CDR3 here is CASSGVAGTYNEQFF. The CDR3, as DNA: TGCGCCAGCAGCGGGGTAGCGGGAACGTACAATGAGCAGTTCTTC.

The chain has TRBV4-1 and TRBJ1-1; 9 bases match TRBD1. Per the germline V gene, CDR1 is MGHRA and CDR2 is YSYEKL. There are 20 residues in the CDR3. J lost 0 bases, V lost 0 bases, and 14 bases had no gene match. The CDR3 sequence: CASSQEGIPQGAPMNTEAFF. In DNA, the CDR3 is TGCGCCAGCAGCCAAGAAGGTATTCCACAGGGGGCACCCATGAACACTGAAGCTTTCTTT.

The table lists this clone with a few counts. V and J are TRBV6-1 and TRBJ1-5; 7 bases agree with TRBD1. Trimming removed 6 bases from V and 4 bases from J; junction bases left unmatched: 6. CDR1 and CDR2 (germline): MNHNS, SASEGT. The CDR3 has 14 residues. For the CDR3, the DNA is TGTGCCAGCAGGGCCGGACAGGCGAATCAGCCCCAGCATTTT. Translated, it gives CASRAGQANQPQHF.

A note on this clone: A read error may account for a junction end that differs from germline. J is TRBJ2-3 and V is TRBV7-9; the match to TRBD2 covers 7 bases. The CDR3 extends over 15 amino acids. Germline V gene lookup returns CDR1 SEHNR and CDR2 FQNEAQ (reference sequence). The CDR3 nucleotides are TGTTCCAGCAGTTGGGGGGGAGAGCGGAGAGATACGCAGTATTTT. It translates to CSSSWGGERRDTQYF.